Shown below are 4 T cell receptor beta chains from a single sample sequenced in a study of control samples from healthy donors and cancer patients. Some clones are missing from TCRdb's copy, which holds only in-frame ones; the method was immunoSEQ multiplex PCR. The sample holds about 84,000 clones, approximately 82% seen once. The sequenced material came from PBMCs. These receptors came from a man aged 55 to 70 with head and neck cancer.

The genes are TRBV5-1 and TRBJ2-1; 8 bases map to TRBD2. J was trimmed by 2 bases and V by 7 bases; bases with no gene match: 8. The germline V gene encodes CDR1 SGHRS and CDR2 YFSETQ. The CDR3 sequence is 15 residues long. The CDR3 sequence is CASHSGGLAYNEQFF. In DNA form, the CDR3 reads TGCGCCAGCCACTCGGGGGGGCTAGCCTACAATGAGCAGTTCTTC.

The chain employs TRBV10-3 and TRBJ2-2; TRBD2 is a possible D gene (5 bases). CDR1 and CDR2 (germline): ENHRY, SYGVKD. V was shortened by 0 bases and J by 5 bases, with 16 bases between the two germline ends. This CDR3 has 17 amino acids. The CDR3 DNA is TGTGCCATCAGTGAGTCTTTGTCTATCCGAGGGACCGGGGAGCTGTTTTTT. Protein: CAISESLSIRGTGELFF.

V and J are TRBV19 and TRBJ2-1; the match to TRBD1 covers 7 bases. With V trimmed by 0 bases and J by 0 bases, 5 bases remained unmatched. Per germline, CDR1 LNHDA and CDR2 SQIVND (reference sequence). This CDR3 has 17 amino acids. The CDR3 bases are TGTGCCAGTAGTATAGAGATCGGACAGGCCTCCTACAATGAGCAGTTCTTC. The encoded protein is CASSIEIGQASYNEQFF.

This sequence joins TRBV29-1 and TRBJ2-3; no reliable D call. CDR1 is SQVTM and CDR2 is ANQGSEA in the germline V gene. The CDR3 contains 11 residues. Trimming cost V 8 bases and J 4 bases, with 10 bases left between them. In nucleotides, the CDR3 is TGCAGCCCCCGCCTTTCAGATACGCAGTATTTT. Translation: CSPRLSDTQYF.